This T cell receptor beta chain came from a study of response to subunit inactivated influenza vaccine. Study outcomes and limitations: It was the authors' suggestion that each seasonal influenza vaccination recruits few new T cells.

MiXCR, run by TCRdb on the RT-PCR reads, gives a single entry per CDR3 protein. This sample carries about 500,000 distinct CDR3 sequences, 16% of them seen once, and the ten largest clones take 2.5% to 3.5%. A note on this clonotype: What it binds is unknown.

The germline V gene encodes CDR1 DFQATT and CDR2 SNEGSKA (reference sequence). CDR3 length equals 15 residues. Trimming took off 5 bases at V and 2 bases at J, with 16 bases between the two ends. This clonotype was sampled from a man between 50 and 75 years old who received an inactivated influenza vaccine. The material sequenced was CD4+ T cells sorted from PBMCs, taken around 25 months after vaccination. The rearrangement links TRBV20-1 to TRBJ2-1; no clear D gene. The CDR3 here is CSAENYRLPYNEQFF. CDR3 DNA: TGCAGTGCTGAAAATTACCGTCTCCCCTACAATGAGCAGTTCTTC.